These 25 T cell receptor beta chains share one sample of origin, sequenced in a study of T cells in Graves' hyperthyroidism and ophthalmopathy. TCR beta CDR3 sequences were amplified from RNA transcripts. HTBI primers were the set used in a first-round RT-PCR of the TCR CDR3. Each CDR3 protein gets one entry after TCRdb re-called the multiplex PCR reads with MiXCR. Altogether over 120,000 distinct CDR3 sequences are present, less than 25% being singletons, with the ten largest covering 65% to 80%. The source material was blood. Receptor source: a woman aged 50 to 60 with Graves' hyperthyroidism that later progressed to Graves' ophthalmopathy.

The CDR3 reads CASSLERGLLNTEAFF. The CDR3 DNA reads TGTGCCAGCAGTTTAGAGAGGGGGCTCCTGAACACTGAAGCTTTCTTT. This chain connects TRBV27 to TRBJ1-1; 7 bases match TRBD1. This CDR3 has 16 residues. Germline loops: CDR1 MNHEY, CDR2 SMNVEV (reference sequence). Unmatched junction bases numbered 6, after V lost 2 bases and J lost 0 bases.

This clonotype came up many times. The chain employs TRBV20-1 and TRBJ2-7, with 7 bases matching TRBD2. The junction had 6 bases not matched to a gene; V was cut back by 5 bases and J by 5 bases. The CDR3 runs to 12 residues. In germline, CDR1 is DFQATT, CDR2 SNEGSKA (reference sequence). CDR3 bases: TGCAGTGCTTCCAGCGGGATAAACGAGCAGTACTTC. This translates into CSASSGINEQYF.

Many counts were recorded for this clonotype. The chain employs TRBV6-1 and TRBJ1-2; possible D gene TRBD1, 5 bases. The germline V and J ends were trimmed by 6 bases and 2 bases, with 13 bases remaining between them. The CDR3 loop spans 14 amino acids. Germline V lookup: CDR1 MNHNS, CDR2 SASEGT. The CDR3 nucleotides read TGTGCCAGCAGAGATAGAGGGGTAAACTATGGCTACACCTTC. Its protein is CASRDRGVNYGYTF.

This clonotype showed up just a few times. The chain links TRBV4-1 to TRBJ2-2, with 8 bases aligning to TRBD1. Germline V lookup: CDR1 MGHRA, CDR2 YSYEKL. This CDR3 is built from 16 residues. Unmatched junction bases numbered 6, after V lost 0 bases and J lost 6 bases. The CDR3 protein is CASSQEPGGAAGELFF. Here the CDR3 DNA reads TGCGCCAGCAGCCAAGAACCAGGGGGCGCAGCCGGGGAGCTGTTTTTT.

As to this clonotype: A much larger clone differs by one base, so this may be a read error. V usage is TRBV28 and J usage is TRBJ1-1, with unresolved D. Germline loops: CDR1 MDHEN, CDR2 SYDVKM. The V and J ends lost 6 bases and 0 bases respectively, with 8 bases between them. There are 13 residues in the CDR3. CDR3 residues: CASSSEMNTEAFF. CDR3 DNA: TGTGCCAGCAGCTCAGAGATGAACACTGAAGCTTTCTTT. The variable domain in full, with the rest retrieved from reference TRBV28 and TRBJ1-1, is DVKVTQSSRYLVKRTGEKVFLECVQDMDHENMFWYRQDPGLGLRLIYFSYDVKMKEKGDIPEGYSVSREKKERFSLILESASTNQTSMYLCASSSEMNTEAFFGQGTRLTVV.

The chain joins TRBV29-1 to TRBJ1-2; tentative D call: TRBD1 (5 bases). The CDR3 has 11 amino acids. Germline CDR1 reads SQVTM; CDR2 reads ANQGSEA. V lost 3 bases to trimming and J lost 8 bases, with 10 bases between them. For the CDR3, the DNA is TGCAGCGTTGACGGGGGGAAGGGCTACACCTTC. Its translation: CSVDGGKGYTF.

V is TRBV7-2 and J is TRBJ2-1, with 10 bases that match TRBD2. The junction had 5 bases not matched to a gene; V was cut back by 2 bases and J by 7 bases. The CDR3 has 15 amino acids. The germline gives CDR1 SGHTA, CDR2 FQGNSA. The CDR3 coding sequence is TGTGCCAGCAGCTTATGGCTAGCGGGAGTGAATGAGCAGTTCTTC. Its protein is CASSLWLAGVNEQFF.

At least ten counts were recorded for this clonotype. CDR3 amino acids: CASSPPRERGEQFF. The CDR3, as DNA: TGTGCCAGCAGTCCGCCCCGGGAGCGGGGTGAGCAGTTCTTC. This rearrangement joins TRBV27 to TRBJ2-1; 7 bases match TRBD2. Unmatched junction bases numbered 10, after V lost 5 bases and J lost 9 bases. The CDR3 length is 14 residues. From germline, CDR1 is MNHEY and CDR2 SMNVEV (reference sequence).

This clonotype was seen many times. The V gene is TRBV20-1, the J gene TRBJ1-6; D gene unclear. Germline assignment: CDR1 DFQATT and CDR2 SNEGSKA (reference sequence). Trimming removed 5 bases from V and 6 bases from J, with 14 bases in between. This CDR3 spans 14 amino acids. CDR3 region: CSASPQAGNSPLHF. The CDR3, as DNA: TGCAGTGCTTCTCCGCAGGCCGGTAATTCACCCCTCCACTTT.

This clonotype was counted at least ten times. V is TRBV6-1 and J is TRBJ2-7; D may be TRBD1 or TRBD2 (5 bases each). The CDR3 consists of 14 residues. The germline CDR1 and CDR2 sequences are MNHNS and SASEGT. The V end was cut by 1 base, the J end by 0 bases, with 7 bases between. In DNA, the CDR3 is TGTGCCAGCAGTGAAGGGGGGAGCTCCTACGAGCAGTACTTC. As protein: CASSEGGSSYEQYF.

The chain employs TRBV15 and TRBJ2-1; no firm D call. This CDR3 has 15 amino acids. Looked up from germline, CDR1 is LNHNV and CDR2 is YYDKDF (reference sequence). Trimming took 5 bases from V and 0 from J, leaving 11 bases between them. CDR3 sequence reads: CATSLQTNSYNEQFF. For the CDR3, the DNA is TGTGCCACCAGCCTTCAGACCAACTCCTACAATGAGCAGTTCTTC.

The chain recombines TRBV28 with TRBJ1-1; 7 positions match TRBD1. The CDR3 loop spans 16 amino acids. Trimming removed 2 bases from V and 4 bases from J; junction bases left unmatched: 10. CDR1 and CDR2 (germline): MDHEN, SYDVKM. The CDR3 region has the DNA TGTGCCAGCAGTTTACGGCCAGGGGGTCAAGGCACTGAAGCTTTCTTT. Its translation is CASSLRPGGQGTEAFF.

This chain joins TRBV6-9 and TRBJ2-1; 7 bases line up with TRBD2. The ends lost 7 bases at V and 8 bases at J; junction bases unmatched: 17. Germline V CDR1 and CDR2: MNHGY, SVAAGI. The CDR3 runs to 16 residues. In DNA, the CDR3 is TGTGCCAGCAATTCGCCGAGGACTAGGTCATTAGATGAGCAGTTCTTC. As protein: CASNSPRTRSLDEQFF.

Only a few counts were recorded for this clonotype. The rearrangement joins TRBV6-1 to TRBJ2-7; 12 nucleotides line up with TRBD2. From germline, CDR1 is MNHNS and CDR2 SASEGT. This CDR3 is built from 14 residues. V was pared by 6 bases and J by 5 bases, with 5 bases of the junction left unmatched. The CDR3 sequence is CASRLTSGSHEQYF. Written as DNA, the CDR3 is TGTGCCAGCAGGCTGACTAGCGGGAGCCACGAGCAGTACTTC.

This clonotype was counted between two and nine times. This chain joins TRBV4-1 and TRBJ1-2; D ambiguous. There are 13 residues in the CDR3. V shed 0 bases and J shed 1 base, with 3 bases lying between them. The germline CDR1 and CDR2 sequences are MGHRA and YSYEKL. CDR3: CASSQDSNYGYTF. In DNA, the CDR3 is TGCGCCAGCAGCCAAGACAGTAACTATGGCTACACCTTC.

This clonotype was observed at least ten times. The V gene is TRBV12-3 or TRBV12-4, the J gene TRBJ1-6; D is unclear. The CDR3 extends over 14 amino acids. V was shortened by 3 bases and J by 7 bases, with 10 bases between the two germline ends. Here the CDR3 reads CASSLVGQNSPLHF. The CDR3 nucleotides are TGTGCCAGCAGTTTGGTGGGCCAGAATTCACCCCTCCACTTT.

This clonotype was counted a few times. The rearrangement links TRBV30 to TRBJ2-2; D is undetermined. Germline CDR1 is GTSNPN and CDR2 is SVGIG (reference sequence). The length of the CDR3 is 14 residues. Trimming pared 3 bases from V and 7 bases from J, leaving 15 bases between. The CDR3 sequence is CAWRGVVWGGELFF. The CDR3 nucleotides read TGTGCCTGGAGAGGAGTAGTCTGGGGCGGGGAGCTGTTTTTT.

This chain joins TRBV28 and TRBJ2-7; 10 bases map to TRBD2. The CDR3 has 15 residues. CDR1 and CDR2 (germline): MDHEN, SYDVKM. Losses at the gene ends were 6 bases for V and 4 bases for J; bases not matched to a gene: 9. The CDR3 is CASRGLAGDAYEQYF. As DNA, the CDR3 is TGTGCCAGCAGGGGGCTAGCGGGAGATGCTTACGAGCAGTACTTC.

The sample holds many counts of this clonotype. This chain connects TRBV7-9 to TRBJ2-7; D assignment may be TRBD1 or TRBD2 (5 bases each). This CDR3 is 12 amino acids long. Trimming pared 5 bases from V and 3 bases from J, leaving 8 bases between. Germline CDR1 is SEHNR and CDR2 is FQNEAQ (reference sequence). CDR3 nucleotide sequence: TGTGCCAGCAGCCGGGACCACTACGAGCAGTACTTC. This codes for CASSRDHYEQYF.

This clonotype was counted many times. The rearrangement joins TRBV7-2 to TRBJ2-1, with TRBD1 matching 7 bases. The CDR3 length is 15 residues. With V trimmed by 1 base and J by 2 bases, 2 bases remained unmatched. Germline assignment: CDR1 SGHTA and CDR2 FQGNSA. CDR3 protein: CASSLGQGPYNEQFF. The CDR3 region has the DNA TGTGCCAGCAGCTTAGGACAGGGACCCTACAATGAGCAGTTCTTC.

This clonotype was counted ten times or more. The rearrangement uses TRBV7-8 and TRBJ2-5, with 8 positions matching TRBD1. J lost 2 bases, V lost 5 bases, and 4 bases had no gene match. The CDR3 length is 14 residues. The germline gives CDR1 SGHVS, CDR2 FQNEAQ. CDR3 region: CASSTGQGQETQYF. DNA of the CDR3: TGTGCCAGCAGCACCGGACAGGGTCAAGAGACCCAGTACTTC.

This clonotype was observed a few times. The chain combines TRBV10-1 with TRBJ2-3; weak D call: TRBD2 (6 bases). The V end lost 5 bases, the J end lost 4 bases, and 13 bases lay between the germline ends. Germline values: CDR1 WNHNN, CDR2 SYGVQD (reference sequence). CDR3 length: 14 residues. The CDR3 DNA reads TGCGCCAGCAGTTATGCTAGCGAACCAGATACGCAGTATTTT. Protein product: CASSYASEPDTQYF.

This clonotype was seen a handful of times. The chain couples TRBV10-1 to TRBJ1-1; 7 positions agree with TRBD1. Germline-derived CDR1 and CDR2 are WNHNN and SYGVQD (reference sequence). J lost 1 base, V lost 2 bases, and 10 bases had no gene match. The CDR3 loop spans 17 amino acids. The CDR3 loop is CASSETIMTGPNTEAFF. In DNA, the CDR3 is TGCGCCAGCAGTGAGACGATTATGACAGGGCCGAACACTGAAGCTTTCTTT.

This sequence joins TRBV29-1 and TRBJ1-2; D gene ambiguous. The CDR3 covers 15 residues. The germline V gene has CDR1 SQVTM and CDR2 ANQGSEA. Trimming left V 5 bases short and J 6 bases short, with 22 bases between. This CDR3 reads CSVSVSVAYNDGYTF. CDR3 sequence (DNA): TGCAGCGTTTCGGTCAGCGTAGCTTACAACGATGGCTACACCTTC.

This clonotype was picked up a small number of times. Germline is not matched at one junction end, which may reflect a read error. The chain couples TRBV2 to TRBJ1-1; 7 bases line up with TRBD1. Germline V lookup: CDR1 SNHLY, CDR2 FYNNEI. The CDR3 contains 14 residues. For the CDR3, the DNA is TGTGCCGGCAGCCTCCGCAGACAGGGCACTGAAGCTTTCTTT. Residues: CAGSLRRQGTEAFF. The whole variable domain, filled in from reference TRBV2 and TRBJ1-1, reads EPEVTQTPSHQVTQMGQEVILRCVPISNHLYFYWYRQILGQKVEFLVSFYNNEISEKSEIFDDQFSVERPDGSNFTLKIRSTKLEDSAMYFCAGSLRRQGTEAFFGQGTRLTVV.